This TCR beta chain was identified during a study of cytomegalovirus exposure and HLA in healthy donors. Whole-study findings and limits: TCR beta V- and J-gene trimming was later associated with a missense DCLRE1C variant. In a later analysis, the majority of CMV-associated beta chains seemingly showed HLA restriction.

The PCR used 60 Vbeta and 13 Jbeta primers. TCRdb keeps only in-frame clones here, not all; method: immunoSEQ multiplex PCR. The data show some 130,000 clones, with roughly 78% seen just once and about 4.4% held by the top ten. Investigators did not record CMV serostatus for this donor. On this clone: Its antigen is currently unknown.

The CDR3 extends over 13 amino acids. Germline V gene lookup returns CDR1 SGHAT and CDR2 FQNNGV. After removal of 5 bases from V and 5 bases from J, the junction contained 5 bases not matched to a gene. The material sequenced was PBMCs. V usage is TRBV11-2 and J usage is TRBJ2-7; 8 bases are a match to TRBD2. The TCR comes from a young man in good health. The DNA of the CDR3 is TGTGCCAGCAGCCCGGCGGGAGGAAACGAGCAGTACTTC. This codes for CASSPAGGNEQYF.